The source of this TCR beta chain is a study of shared clonotypes between healthy human individuals. General study results and limits: Sharing of clonotypes among donors was expected to vary with sequencing depth.

The table lists this clone with a count of one. What it recognizes is unknown. V lost 1 base, J lost 7 bases, and 19 bases lay in between. Germline V CDR1 and CDR2: MNHEY, SMNVEV (reference sequence). CDR3 length equals 16 residues. Replicate PCRs run on unsorted PBMC used approximately 0.3 ug DNA, which was approximately 30,000 T cell genomes. TCRdb's table, derived via immunoSEQ multiplex PCR, lists solely in-frame clones and lacks some. The sample shows around 530,000 clones, around three quarters of them seen only once. Sample: PBMCs. The sequence was obtained from a middle-aged woman in good health. Some clones in this sample may be carry-over from other donors' samples. This sequence joins TRBV27 and TRBJ2-5; D is unresolved. The CDR3 DNA reads TGTGCCAGCAGTTTATTCGGCGGTAGCAGGTCGGGGACCCAGTACTTC. Its protein is CASSLFGGSRSGTQYF.